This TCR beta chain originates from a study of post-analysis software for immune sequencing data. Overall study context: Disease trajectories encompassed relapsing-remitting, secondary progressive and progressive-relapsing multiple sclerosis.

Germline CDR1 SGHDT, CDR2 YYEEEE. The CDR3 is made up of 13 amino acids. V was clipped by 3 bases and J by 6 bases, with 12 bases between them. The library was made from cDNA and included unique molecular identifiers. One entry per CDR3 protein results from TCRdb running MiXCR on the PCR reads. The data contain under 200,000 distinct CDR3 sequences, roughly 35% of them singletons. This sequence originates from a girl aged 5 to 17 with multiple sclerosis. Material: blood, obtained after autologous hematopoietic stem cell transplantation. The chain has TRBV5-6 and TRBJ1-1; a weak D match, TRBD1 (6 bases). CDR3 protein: CASSWTVGAEAFF. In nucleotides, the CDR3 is TGTGCCAGCAGCTGGACAGTTGGAGCTGAAGCTTTCTTT.